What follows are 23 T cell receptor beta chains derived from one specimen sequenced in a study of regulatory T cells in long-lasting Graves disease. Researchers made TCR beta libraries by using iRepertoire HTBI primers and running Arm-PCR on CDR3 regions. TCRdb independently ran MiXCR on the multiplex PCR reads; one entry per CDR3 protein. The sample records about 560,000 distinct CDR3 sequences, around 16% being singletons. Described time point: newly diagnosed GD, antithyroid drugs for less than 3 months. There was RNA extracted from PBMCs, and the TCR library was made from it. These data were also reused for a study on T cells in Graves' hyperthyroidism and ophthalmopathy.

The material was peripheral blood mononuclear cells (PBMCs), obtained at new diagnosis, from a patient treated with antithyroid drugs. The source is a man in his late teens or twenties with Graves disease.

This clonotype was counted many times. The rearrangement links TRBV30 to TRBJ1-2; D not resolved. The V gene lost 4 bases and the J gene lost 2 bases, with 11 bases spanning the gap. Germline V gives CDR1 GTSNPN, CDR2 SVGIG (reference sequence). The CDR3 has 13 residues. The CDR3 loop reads CAWKGAANYGYTF. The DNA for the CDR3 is TGTGCCTGGAAGGGTGCAGCAAACTATGGCTACACCTTC.

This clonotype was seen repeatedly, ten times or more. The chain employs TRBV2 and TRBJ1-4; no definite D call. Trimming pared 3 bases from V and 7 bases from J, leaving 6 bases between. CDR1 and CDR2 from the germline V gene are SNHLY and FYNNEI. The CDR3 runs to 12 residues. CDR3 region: CASSDYAEKLFF. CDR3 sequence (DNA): TGTGCCAGCAGTGATTACGCTGAAAAACTGTTTTTT.

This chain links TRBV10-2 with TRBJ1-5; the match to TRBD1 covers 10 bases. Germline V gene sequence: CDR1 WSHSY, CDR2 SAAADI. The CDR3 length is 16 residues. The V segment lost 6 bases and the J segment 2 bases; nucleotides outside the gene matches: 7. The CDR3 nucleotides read TGCGCCAGCAGGGCCCCGGGGACAGGGGGCAATCAGCCCCAGCATTTT. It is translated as CASRAPGTGGNQPQHF.

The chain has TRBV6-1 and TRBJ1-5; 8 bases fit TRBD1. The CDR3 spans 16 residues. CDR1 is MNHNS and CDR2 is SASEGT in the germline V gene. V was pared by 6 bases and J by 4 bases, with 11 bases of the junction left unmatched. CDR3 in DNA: TGTGCCAGCAGGGACGCAGGGGGCCTTCGAAATCAGCCCCAGCATTTT. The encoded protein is CASRDAGGLRNQPQHF.

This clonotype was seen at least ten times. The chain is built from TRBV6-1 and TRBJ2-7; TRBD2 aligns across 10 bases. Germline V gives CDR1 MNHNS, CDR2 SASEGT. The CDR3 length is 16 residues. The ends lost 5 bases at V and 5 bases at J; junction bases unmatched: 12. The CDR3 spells CASSRLPGLASHEQYF. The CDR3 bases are TGTGCCAGCAGTCGGCTACCGGGACTAGCGTCCCACGAGCAGTACTTC.

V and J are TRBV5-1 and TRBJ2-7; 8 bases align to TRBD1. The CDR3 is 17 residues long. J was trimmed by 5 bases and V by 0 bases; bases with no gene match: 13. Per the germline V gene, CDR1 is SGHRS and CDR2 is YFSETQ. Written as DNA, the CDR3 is TGCGCCAGCAGCTTGGCCTTTTTCGACAGGGGAGTCAACGAGCAGTACTTC. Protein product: CASSLAFFDRGVNEQYF.

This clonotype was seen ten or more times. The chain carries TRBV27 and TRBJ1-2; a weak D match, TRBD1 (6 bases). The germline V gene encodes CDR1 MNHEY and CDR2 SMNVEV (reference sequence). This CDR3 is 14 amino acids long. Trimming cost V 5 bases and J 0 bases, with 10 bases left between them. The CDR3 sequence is CASSPRGANYGYTF. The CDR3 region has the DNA TGTGCCAGCAGTCCCAGGGGTGCTAACTATGGCTACACCTTC.

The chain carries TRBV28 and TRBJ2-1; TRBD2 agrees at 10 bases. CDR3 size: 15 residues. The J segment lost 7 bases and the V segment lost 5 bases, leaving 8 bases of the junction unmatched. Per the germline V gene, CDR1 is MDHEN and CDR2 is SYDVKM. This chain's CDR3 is CASSGVLAGVNEQFF. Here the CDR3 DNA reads TGTGCCAGCAGTGGGGTCCTAGCGGGAGTAAATGAGCAGTTCTTC.

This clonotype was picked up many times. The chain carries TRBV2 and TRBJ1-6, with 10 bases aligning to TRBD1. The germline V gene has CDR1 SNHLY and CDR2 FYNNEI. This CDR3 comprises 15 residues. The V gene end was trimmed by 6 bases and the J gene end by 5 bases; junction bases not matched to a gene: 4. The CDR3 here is CASRPGQGNNSPLHF. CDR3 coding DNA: TGTGCCAGCAGGCCGGGACAGGGGAATAATTCACCCCTCCACTTT.

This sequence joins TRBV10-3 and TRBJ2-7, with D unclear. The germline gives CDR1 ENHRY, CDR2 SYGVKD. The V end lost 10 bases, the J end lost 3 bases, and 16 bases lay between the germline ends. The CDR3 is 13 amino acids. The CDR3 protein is CATEASKGYEQYF. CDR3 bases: TGTGCCACCGAGGCCTCCAAGGGCTACGAGCAGTACTTC.

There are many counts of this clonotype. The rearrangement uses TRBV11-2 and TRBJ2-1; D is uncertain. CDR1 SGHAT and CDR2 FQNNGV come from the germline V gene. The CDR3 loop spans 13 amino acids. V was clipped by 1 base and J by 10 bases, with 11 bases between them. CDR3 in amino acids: CASSLVGSGEQFF. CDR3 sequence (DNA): TGTGCCAGCAGCTTAGTGGGGTCCGGGGAGCAGTTCTTC.

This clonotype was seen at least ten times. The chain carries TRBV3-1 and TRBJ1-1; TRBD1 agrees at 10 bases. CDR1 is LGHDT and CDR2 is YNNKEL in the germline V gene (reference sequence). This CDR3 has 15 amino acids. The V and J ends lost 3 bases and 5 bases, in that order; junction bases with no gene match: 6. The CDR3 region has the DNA TGTGCCAGCAGCCAGGAGGGACAGGGGAGGACTGAAGCTTTCTTT. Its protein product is CASSQEGQGRTEAFF.

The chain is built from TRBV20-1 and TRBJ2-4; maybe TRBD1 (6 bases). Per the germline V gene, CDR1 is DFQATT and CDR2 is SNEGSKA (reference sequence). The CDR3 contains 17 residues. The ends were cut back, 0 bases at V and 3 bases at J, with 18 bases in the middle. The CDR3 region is CSARDDRQGYGKNIQYF. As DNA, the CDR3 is TGCAGTGCTAGAGATGATAGGCAGGGGTATGGCAAAAACATTCAGTACTTC.

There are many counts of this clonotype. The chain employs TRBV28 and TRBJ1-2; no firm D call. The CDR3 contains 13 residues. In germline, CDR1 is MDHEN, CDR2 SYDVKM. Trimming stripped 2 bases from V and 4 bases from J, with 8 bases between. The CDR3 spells CASSLGSLYGYTF. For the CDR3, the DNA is TGTGCCAGCAGTTTAGGTTCTCTCTATGGCTACACCTTC.

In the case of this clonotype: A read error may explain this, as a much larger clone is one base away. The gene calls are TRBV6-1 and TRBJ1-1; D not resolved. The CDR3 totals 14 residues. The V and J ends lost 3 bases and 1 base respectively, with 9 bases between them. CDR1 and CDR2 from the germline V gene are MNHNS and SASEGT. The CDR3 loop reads CASSDPAKNTEAFF. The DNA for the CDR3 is TGTGCCAGCAGTGATCCGGCGAAGAACACTGAAGCTTTCTTT.

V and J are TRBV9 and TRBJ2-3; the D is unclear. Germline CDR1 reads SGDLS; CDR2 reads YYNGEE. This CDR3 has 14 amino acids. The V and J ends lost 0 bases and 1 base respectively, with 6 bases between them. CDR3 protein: CASSVDPGTDTQYF. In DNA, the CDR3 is TGTGCCAGCAGCGTAGATCCCGGCACAGATACGCAGTATTTT.

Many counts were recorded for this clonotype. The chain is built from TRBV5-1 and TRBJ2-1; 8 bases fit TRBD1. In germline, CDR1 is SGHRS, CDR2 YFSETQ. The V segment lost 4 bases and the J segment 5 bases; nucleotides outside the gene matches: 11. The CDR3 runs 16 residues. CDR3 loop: CASSLTGAALNNEQFF. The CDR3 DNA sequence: TGCGCCAGCAGCCTGACAGGGGCCGCCCTCAACAATGAGCAGTTCTTC. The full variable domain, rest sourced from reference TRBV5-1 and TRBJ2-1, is KAGVTQTPRYLIKTRGQQVTLSCSPISGHRSVSWYQQTPGQGLQFLFEYFSETQRNKGNFPGRFSGRQFSNSRSEMNVSTLELGDSALYLCASSLTGAALNNEQFFGPGTRLTVL.

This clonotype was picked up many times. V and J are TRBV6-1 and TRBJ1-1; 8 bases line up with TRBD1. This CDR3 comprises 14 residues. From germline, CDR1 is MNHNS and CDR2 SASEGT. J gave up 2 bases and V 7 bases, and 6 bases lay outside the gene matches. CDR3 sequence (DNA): TGTGCCAGCAAGGACAGGGACGTTAACACTGAAGCTTTCTTT. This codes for CASKDRDVNTEAFF.

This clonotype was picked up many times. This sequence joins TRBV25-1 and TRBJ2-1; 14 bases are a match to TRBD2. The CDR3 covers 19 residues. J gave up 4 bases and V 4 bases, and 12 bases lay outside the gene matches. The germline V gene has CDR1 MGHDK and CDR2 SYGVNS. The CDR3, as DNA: TGTGCCAGCAGTGTGCTGGGACTAGCGGGAGTCTCATTGTACAATGAGCAGTTCTTC. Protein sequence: CASSVLGLAGVSLYNEQFF.

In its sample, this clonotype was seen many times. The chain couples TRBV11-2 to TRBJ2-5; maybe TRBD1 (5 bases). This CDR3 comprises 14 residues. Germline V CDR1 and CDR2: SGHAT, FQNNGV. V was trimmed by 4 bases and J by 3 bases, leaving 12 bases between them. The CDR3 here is CASSSQGREETQYF. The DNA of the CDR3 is TGTGCCAGCAGCTCTCAGGGCAGGGAAGAGACCCAGTACTTC. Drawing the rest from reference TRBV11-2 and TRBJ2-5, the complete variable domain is EAGVAQSPRYKIIEKRQSVAFWCNPISGHATLYWYQQILGQGPKLLIQFQNNGVVDDSQLPKDRFSAERLKGVDSTLKIQPAKLEDSAVYLCASSSQGREETQYFGPGTRLLVL.

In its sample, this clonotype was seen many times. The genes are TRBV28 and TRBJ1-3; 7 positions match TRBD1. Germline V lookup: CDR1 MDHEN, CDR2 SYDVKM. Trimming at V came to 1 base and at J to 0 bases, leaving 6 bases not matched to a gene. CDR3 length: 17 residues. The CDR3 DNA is TGTGCCAGCAGTTTATTTAACTCAGGGGGCTCTGGAAACACCATATATTTT. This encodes CASSLFNSGGSGNTIYF.

CDR3 in DNA: TGTGCCAGCAGGACTCGGGGCAATGAGCAGTTCTTC. It yields the protein CASRTRGNEQFF. This chain uses TRBV28 with TRBJ2-1; D possibly corresponds to TRBD2 (5 bases). Between the trimmed V and J ends, which lost 6 bases and 6 bases, there was a span of 9 bases. The CDR3 spans 12 residues. The germline CDR1 and CDR2 sequences are MDHEN and SYDVKM. Based on the CDR3 plus reference TRBV28 and TRBJ2-1, the full variable domain is DVKVTQSSRYLVKRTGEKVFLECVQDMDHENMFWYRQDPGLGLRLIYFSYDVKMKEKGDIPEGYSVSREKKERFSLILESASTNQTSMYLCASRTRGNEQFFGPGTRLTVL.

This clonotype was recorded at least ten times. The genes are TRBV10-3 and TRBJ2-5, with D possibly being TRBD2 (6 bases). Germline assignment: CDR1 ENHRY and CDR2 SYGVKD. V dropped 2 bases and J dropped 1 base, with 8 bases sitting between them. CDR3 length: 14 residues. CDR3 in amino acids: CAISEAGGQETQYF. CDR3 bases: TGTGCCATCAGTGAGGCCGGGGGCCAAGAGACCCAGTACTTC.